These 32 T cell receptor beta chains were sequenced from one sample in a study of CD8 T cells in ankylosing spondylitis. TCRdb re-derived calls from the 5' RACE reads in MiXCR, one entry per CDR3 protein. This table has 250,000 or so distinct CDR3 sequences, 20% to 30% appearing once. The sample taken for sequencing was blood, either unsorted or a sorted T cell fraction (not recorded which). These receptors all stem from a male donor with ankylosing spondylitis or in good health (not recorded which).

As DNA, the CDR3 is TGTGCCAGCACGCCCGAAAGTAAAGATTCACCCCTCCACTTT. This sequence encodes CASTPESKDSPLHF. The chain is built from TRBV2 and TRBJ1-6; D gene unclear. CDR1 is SNHLY and CDR2 is FYNNEI in the germline V gene. The CDR3 runs to 14 residues. Trimming took 7 bases from V and 8 from J, leaving 15 bases between them. Drawing the rest from reference TRBV2 and TRBJ1-6, the complete variable domain is EPEVTQTPSHQVTQMGQEVILRCVPISNHLYFYWYRQILGQKVEFLVSFYNNEISEKSEIFDDQFSVERPDGSNFTLKIRSTKLEDSAMYFCASTPESKDSPLHFGNGTRLTVT.

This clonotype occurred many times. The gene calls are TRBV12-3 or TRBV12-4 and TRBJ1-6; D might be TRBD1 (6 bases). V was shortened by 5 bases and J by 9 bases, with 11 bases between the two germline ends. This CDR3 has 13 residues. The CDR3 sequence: CASSPRGGSPLHF. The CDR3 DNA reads TGTGCCAGCAGTCCAAGGGGGGGTTCACCCCTCCACTTT.

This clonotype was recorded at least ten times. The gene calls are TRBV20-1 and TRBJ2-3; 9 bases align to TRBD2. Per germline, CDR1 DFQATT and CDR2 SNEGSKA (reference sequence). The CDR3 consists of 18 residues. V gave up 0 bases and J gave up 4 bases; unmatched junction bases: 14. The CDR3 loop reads CSARDRGRGGFMADTQYF. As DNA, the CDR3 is TGCAGTGCTAGAGATCGGGGGCGGGGGGGCTTTATGGCAGATACGCAGTATTTT.

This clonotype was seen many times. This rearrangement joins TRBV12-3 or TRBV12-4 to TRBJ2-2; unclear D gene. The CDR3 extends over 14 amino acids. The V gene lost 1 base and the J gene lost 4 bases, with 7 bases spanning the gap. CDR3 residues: CASSLGALTGELFF. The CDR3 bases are TGTGCCAGCAGTTTAGGGGCCCTCACCGGGGAGCTGTTTTTT.

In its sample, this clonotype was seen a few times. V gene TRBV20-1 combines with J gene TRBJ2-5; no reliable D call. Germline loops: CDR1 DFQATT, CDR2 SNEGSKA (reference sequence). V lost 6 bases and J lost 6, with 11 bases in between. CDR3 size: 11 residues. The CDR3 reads CSAPVVKTQYF. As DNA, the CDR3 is TGCAGTGCGCCTGTAGTGAAGACCCAGTACTTC.

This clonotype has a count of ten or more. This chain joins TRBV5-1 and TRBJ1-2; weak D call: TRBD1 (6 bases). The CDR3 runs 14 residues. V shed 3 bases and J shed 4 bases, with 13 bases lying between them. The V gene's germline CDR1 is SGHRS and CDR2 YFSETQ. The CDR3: CASSSPGGGYGYTF. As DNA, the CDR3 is TGCGCCAGCAGCTCGCCCGGGGGCGGCTATGGCTACACCTTC.

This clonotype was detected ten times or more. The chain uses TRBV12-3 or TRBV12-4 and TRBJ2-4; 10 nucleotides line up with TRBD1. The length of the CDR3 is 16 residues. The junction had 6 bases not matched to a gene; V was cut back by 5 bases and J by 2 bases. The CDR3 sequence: CASSSGQGGSKNIQYF. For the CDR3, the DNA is TGTGCCAGCAGTAGTGGACAGGGGGGATCCAAAAACATTCAGTACTTC.

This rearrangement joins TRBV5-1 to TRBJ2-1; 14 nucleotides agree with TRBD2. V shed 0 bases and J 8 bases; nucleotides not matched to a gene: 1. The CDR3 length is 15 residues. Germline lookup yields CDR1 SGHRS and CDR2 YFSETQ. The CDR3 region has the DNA TGCGCCAGCAGCTTGGTGACTAGCGGGGGGGATGAGCAGTTCTTC. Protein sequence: CASSLVTSGGDEQFF.

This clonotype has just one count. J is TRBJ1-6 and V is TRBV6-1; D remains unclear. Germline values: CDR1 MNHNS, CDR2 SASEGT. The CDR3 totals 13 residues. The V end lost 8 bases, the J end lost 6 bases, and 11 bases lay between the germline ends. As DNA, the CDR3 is TGTGCCAGCGCTGCGTCGGGTAATTCACCCCTCCACTTT. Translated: CASAASGNSPLHF.

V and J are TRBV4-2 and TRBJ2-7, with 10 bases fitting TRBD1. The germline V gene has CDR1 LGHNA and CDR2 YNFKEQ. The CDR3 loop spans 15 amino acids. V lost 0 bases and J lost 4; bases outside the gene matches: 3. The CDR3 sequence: CASSQDRGQGYEQYF. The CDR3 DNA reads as TGTGCCAGCAGCCAAGATCGGGGACAGGGGTACGAGCAGTACTTC.

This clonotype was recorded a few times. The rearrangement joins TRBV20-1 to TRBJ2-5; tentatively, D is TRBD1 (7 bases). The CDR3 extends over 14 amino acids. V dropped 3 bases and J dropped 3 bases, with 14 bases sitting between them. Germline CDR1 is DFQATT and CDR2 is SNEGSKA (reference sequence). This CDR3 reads CSARLRGAKETQYF. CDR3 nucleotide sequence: TGCAGTGCTAGGCTCAGGGGGGCGAAAGAGACCCAGTACTTC.

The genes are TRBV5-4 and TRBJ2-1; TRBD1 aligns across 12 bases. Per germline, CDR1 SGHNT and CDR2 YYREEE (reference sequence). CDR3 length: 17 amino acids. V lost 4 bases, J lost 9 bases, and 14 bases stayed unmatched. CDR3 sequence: CASSKMDGTGGTGEQFF. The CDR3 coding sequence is TGTGCCAGCAGCAAGATGGATGGGACAGGGGGCACGGGTGAGCAGTTCTTC.

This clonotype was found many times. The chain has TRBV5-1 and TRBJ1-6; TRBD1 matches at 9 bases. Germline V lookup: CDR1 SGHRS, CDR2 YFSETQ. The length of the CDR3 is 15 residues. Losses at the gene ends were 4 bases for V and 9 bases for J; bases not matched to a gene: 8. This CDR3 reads CASSPDRGLVSPLHF. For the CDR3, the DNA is TGCGCCAGCAGCCCGGACAGGGGCCTGGTTTCACCCCTCCACTTT.

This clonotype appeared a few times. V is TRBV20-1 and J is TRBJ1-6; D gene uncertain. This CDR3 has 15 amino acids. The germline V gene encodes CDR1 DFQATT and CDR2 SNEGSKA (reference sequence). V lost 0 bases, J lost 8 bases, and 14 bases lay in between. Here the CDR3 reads CSARDPNRWDSPLHF. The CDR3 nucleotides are TGCAGTGCTAGAGATCCCAATAGGTGGGATTCACCCCTCCACTTT.

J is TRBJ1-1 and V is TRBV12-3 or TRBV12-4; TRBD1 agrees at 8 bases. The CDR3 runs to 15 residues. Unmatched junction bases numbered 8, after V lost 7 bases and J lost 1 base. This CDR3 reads CASTYRDRPNTEAFF. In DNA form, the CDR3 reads TGTGCCAGCACCTACCGGGACAGGCCGAACACTGAAGCTTTCTTT.

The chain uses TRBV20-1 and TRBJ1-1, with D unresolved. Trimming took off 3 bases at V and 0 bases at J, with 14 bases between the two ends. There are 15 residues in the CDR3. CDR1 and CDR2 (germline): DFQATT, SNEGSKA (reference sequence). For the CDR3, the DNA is TGCAGTGCTAGCCGACTAGAGTCCATGAACACTGAAGCTTTCTTT. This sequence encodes CSASRLESMNTEAFF.

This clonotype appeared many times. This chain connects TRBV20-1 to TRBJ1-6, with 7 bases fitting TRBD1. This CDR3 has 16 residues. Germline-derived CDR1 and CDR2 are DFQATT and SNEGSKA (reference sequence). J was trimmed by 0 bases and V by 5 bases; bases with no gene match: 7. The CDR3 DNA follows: TGCAGTGCTGAGACGACAGGGCGCTCCTATAATTCACCCCTCCACTTT. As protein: CSAETTGRSYNSPLHF.

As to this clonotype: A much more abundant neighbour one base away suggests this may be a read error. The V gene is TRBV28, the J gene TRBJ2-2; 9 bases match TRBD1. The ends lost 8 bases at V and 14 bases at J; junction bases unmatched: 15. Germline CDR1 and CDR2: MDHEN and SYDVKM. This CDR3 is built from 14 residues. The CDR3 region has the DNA TGTGCCAGCCGCCTCAGGACAGGGGATTACGGTCTGTTTTTT. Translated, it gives CASRLRTGDYGLFF.

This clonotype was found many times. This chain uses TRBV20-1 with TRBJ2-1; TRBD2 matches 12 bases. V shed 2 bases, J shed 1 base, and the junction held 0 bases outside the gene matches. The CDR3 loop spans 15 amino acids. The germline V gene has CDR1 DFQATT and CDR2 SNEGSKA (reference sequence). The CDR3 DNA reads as TGCAGTGCTAGAACTAGCGGGGGGTCCTACAATGAGCAGTTCTTC. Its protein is CSARTSGGSYNEQFF.

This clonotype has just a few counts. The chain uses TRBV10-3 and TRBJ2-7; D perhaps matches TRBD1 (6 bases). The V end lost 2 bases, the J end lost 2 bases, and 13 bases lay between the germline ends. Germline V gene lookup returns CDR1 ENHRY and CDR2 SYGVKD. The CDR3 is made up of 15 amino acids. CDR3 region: CAISEGYRDTYEQYF. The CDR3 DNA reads TGTGCCATCAGTGAGGGGTACAGGGACACCTACGAGCAGTACTTC.

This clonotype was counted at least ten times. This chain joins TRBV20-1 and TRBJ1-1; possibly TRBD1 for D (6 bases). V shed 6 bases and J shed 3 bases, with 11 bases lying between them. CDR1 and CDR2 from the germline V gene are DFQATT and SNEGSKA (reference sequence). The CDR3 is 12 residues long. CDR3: CSAGGQDTEAFF. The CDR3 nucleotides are TGCAGTGCGGGGGGGCAGGACACTGAAGCTTTCTTT.

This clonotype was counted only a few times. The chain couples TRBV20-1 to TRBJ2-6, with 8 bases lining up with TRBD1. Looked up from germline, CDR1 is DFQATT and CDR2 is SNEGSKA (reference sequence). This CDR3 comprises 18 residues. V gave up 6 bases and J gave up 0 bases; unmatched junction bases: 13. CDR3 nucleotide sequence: TGCAGTGCAACCCGGGGCTGGACAGGGAGCTCTGGGGCCAACGTCCTGACTTTC. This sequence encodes CSATRGWTGSSGANVLTF.

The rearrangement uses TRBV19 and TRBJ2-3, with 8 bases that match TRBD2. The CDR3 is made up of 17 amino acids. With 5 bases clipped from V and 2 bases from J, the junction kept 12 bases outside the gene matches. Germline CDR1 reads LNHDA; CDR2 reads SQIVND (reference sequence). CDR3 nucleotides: TGTGCCAGTAGTTTTTCCGGACAGCGGGGGCCCACAGATACGCAGTATTTT. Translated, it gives CASSFSGQRGPTDTQYF.

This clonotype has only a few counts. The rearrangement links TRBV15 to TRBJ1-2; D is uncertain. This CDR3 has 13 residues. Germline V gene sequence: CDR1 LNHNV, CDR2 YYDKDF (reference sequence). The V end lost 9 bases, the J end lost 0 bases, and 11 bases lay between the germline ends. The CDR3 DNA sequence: TGTGCCACATCATACCAATCTAACTATGGCTACACCTTC. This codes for CATSYQSNYGYTF.

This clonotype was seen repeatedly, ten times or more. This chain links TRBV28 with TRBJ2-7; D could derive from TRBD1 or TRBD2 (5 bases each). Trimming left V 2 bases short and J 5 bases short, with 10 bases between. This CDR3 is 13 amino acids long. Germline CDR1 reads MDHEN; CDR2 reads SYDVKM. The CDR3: CASSLDRGDEQYF. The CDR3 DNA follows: TGTGCCAGCAGTTTAGATCGGGGCGACGAGCAGTACTTC.

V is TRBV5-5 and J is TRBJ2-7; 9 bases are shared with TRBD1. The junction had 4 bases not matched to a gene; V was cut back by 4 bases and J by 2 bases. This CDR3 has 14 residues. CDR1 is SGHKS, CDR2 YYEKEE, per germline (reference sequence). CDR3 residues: CASSARDRAYEQYF. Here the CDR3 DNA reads TGTGCCAGCAGCGCCCGGGACAGGGCCTACGAGCAGTACTTC.

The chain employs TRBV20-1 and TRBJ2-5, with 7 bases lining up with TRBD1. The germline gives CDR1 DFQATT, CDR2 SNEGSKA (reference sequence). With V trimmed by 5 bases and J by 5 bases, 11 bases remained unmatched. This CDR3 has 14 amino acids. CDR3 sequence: CSALASDRAETQYF. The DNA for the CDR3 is TGCAGTGCTCTAGCCTCTGACAGGGCGGAGACCCAGTACTTC.

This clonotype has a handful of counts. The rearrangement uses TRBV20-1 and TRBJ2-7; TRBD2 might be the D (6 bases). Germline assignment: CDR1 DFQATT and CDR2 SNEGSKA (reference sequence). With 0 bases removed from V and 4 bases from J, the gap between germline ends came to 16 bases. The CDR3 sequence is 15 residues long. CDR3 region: CSARDERLGRYEQYF. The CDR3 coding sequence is TGCAGTGCTAGAGATGAGCGACTAGGCCGATACGAGCAGTACTTC.

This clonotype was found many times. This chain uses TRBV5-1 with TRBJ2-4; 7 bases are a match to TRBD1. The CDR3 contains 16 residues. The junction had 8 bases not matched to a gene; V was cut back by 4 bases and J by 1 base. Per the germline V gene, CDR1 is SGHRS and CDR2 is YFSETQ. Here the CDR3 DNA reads TGCGCCAGCAGCCTGACAGGGAAATTTGCCAAAAACATTCAGTACTTC. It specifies CASSLTGKFAKNIQYF.

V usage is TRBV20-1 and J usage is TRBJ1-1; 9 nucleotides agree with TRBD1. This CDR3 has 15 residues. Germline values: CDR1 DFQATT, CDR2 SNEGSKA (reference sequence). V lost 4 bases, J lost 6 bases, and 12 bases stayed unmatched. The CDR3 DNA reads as TGCAGTGCTAACCAGTTCAACAGGGGGCTGTCTGAAGCTTTCTTT. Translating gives CSANQFNRGLSEAFF.

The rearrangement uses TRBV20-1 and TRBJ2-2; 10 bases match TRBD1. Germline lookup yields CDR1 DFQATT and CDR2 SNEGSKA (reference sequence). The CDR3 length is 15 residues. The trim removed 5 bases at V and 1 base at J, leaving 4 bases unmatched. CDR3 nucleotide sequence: TGCAGTGCTGAGGACAGGGGGATGAACACCGGGGAGCTGTTTTTT. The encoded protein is CSAEDRGMNTGELFF.

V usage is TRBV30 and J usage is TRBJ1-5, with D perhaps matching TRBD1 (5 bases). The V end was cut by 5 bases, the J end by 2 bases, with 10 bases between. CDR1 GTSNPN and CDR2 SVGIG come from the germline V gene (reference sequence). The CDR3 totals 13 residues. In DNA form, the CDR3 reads TGTGCCTGGGACAGCGGGGGCAATCAGCCCCAGCATTTT. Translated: CAWDSGGNQPQHF.